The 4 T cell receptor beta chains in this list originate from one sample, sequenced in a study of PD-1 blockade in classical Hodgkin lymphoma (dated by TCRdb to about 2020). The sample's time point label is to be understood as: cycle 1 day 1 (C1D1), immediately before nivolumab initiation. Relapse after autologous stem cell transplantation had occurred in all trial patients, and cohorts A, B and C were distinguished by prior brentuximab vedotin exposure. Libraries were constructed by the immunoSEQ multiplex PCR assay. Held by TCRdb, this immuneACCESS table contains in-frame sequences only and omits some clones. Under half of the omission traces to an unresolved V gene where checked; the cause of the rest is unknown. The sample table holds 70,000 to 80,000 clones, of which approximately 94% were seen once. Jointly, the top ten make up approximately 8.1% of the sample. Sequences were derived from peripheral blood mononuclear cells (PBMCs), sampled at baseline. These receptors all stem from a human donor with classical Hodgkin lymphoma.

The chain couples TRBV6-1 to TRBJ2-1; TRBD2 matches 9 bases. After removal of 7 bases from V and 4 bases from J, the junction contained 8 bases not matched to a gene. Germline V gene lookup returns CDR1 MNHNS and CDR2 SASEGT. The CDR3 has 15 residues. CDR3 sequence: CASIQGLAGYNEQFF. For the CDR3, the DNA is TGTGCCAGCATACAGGGGCTAGCGGGATACAATGAGCAGTTCTTC.

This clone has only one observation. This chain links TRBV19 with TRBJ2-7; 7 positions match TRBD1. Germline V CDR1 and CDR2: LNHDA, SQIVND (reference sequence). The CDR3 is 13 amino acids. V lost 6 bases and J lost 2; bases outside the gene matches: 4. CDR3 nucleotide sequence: TGTGCCAGTAGCCAAGGGACAGCCTACGAGCAGTACTTC. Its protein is CASSQGTAYEQYF.

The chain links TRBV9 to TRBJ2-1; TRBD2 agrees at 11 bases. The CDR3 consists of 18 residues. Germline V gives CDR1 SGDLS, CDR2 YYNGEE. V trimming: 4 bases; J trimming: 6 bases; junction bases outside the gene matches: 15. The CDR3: CASSPLGLADHRGNEQFF. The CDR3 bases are TGTGCCAGCAGCCCTCTGGGACTAGCGGACCATCGGGGCAATGAGCAGTTCTTC.

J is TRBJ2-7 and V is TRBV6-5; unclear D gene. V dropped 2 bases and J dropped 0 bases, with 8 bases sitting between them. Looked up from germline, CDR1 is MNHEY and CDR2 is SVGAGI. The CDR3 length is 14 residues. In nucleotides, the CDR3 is TGTGCCAGCAGTTACGCGGCCGACTCCTACGAGCAGTACTTC. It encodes CASSYAADSYEQYF.